This is a list of T cell receptor beta chains from one sample in a study of multiple sclerosis patients with progressive multifocal leukoencephalopathy. The repertoire was sequenced with immunoSEQ multiplex PCR; TCRdb's copy has only in-frame clones and lacks some. The repertoire holds about 30,000 clones, about 90% seen once, with 1.3% in the top ten. Sequencing was performed on PBMCs, taken from a patient treated with natalizumab. The source of these receptors is a human donor with multiple sclerosis. The CDR3 runs from the conserved cysteine through the conserved F or W. The D gene is left open where the match is weak. Clone size appears in some rows only: once, few, many, or a class for an expanded clone.

14,TRBV13,.,TRBJ2-1,.,CASSFAGSYNEQFF,TGTGCCAGCAGCTTTGCGGGTTCCTACAATGAGCAGTTCTTC
15,TRBV6-5,.,TRBJ1-1,.,CASRPLGTGNTEAFF,TGTGCCAGCAGGCCACTCGGTACGGGGAACACTGAAGCTTTCTTT
14,TRBV7-6,.,TRBJ1-5,.,CASSPGPGDQPQHF,TGTGCCAGCAGCCCGGGCCCCGGTGATCAGCCCCAGCATTTT
14,TRBV7-2,.,TRBJ2-7,.,CASSATGSSYEQYF,TGTGCCAGCAGCGCAACCGGGTCCTCCTACGAGCAGTACTTC
13,TRBV7-9,.,TRBJ1-2,.,CASSFGASEGYTF,TGTGCCAGCAGCTTCGGTGCTTCGGAGGGCTACACCTTC
14,TRBV5-1,.,TRBJ1-1,.,CASSIGPSNTEAFF,TGCGCCAGCAGCATAGGACCGTCGAACACTGAAGCTTTCTTT
15,TRBV4-2,once,TRBJ2-5,.,CASSQVDGWKETQYF,TGTGCCAGCAGCCAAGTCGACGGTTGGAAAGAGACCCAGTACTTC
17,TRBV5-1,.,TRBJ2-5,.,CASSLEHRVVPLETQYF,TGCGCCAGCAGCTTGGAGCACAGGGTCGTCCCTCTGGAGACCCAGTACTTC
13,TRBV7-3,.,TRBJ1-1,.,CASSEDRNTEAFF,TGTGCCAGCAGCGAAGACAGGAACACTGAAGCTTTCTTT
16,TRBV27,.,TRBJ2-1,TRBD1,CASSWAGQGLYNEQFF,TGTGCCAGCAGTTGGGCAGGACAGGGGTTGTACAATGAGCAGTTCTTC
13,TRBV7-2,.,TRBJ2-5,.,CASSLANWETQYF,TGTGCCAGCAGCTTAGCTAATTGGGAGACCCAGTACTTC
12,TRBV6-6,.,TRBJ2-7,TRBD2,CASNALAVEQYF,TGTGCCAGCAACGCACTAGCGGTAGAGCAGTACTTC
12,TRBV6-1,once,TRBJ2-7,.,CASSPGTYEQYF,TGTGCCAGCAGTCCAGGAACCTACGAGCAGTACTTC
14,TRBV6-5,.,TRBJ1-2,TRBD1,CASRQQGANYGYTF,TGTGCCAGCAGACAACAGGGGGCGAACTATGGCTACACCTTC
14,TRBV7-9,.,TRBJ1-1,.,CASSSSRGVAEAFF,TGTGCCAGCAGCTCAAGCAGGGGAGTTGCGGAAGCTTTCTTT
13,TRBV5-1,once,TRBJ2-5,.,CASSLESVGTQYF,TGCGCCAGCAGCTTGGAGAGTGTGGGGACCCAGTACTTC
21,TRBV21-1,.,TRBJ2-1,.,CASSRDSGHVFLGRGIDEQFF,TGTGCCAGCAGCAGAGATTCGGGGCATGTGTTCTTGGGTCGGGGGATCGATGAGCAGTTCTTC
18,TRBV4-1,.,TRBJ2-1,TRBD2,CASSQVGQRGGPYNEQFF,TGCGCCAGCAGCCAAGTAGGCCAGCGGGGGGGACCCTACAATGAGCAGTTCTTC
15,TRBV4-3,.,TRBJ2-7,TRBD1,CASSQDRTGGGEQYF,TGCGCCAGCAGCCAAGATAGGACAGGGGGCGGCGAGCAGTACTTC
15,TRBV5-1,.,TRBJ2-2,.,CASSWTASNTGELFF,TGCGCCAGCAGCTGGACAGCTTCGAACACCGGGGAGCTGTTTTTT
17,TRBV10-1,.,TRBJ2-3,TRBD1,CASSEERDRGRTDTQYF,TGCGCCAGCAGTGAGGAGAGGGACAGGGGAAGAACAGATACGCAGTATTTT
13,TRBV7-9,.,TRBJ1-1,.,CASSLNPDTEAFF,TGTGCCAGCAGCTTAAATCCCGACACTGAAGCTTTCTTT
16,TRBV15,.,TRBJ2-3,.,CATSRERGAGTDTQYF,TGTGCCACCAGCAGAGAAAGAGGGGCCGGCACAGATACGCAGTATTTT
15,TRBV2,.,TRBJ2-5,TRBD2,CASSGTGGSQETQYF,TGTGCCAGCAGTGGGACGGGGGGAAGTCAAGAGACCCAGTACTTC
16,TRBV4-1,once,TRBJ2-1,.,CASSQDRGRPYNEQFF,TGCGCCAGCAGCCAAGATCGGGGGCGCCCCTACAATGAGCAGTTCTTC
16,TRBV19,.,TRBJ2-3,TRBD2,CAKGSGTSESTDTQYF,TGTGCCAAGGGGTCCGGGACTAGCGAGAGCACAGATACGCAGTATTTT
13,TRBV6-5,.,TRBJ1-5,TRBD1,CASGTDYYQPQHF,TGTGCCAGTGGGACAGACTATTATCAGCCCCAGCATTTT
14,TRBV19,.,TRBJ2-2,.,CASSSPRDTGELFF,TGTGCCAGTAGTTCCCCCCGAGACACCGGGGAGCTGTTTTTT
15,TRBV4-1,once,TRBJ1-5,.,CASSQVSNSNQPQHF,TGCGCCAGCAGCCAAGTCAGCAATAGCAATCAGCCCCAGCATTTT
15,TRBV10-2,.,TRBJ1-2,.,CASSGKRQEDYGYTF,TGCGCCAGCAGTGGGAAGCGGCAAGAAGACTATGGCTACACCTTC
17,TRBV27,once,TRBJ1-1,TRBD1,CASSPYRGRLANTEAFF,TGTGCCAGCAGTCCTTACAGGGGACGCTTGGCTAACACTGAAGCTTTCTTT
14,TRBV7-6,.,TRBJ2-5,.,CASSSRGIQETQYF,TGTGCCAGCAGCTCTAGGGGAATCCAAGAGACCCAGTACTTC
14,TRBV5-1,.,TRBJ2-3,TRBD1,CASSRDRPWDTQYF,TGCGCCAGCAGCCGGGACAGACCCTGGGATACGCAGTATTTT
16,TRBV5-6,few,TRBJ1-2,TRBD1,CASSSAGTAPYRGYTF,TGTGCCAGCAGCTCAGCGGGGACAGCCCCATATAGGGGCTACACCTTC
13,TRBV6-5,.,TRBJ1-2,TRBD1,CASSSQGVEGYTF,TGTGCCAGCAGTTCACAGGGGGTTGAAGGCTACACCTTC
14,TRBV5-6,.,TRBJ1-6,TRBD1,CASSRDRVNSPLHF,TGTGCCAGCAGCAGAGACAGGGTAAATTCACCCCTCCACTTT
14,TRBV4-2,.,TRBJ2-3,.,CASSRGGRTDTQYF,TGTGCCAGCAGCCGAGGGGGGAGGACAGATACGCAGTATTTT
15,TRBV5-4,.,TRBJ2-7,TRBD1,CASSLKTGGSYEQYF,TGTGCCAGCAGCTTGAAAACAGGGGGGTCCTACGAGCAGTACTTC
18,TRBV11-2,.,TRBJ2-1,TRBD1,CASSLRFGGTGQRNEQFF,TGTGCCAGCAGCTTAAGATTCGGGGGGACAGGGCAGCGGAATGAGCAGTTCTTC
14,TRBV7-9,.,TRBJ1-1,.,CASSPATGNTEAFF,TGTGCCAGCAGCCCCGCGACGGGGAACACTGAAGCTTTCTTT
16,TRBV18,.,TRBJ1-5,TRBD1,CASSQNTGASGQPQHF,TGTGCCAGCTCACAGAATACAGGGGCTTCGGGTCAGCCCCAGCATTTT
14,TRBV7-2,.,TRBJ1-1,.,CASSPHPSYTEAFF,TGTGCCAGCAGCCCTCACCCGTCTTACACTGAAGCTTTCTTT
13,TRBV6-1,.,TRBJ1-2,TRBD1,CASSGDRGAGYTF,TGTGCCAGCAGTGGTGACAGGGGAGCTGGCTACACCTTC
14,TRBV5-1,.,TRBJ2-7,TRBD1,CASSLSTGGYEQYF,TGCGCCAGCAGCTTGTCGACAGGGGGCTACGAGCAGTACTTC
15,TRBV5-1,.,TRBJ2-1,TRBD2,CASSSPGLAANEQFF,TGCGCCAGCAGCTCCCCAGGGCTAGCGGCCAATGAGCAGTTCTTC
14,TRBV27,.,TRBJ2-1,TRBD2,CASSLGGGYNEQFF,TGTGCCAGCAGTTTGGGCGGGGGATACAATGAGCAGTTCTTC
16,TRBV7-9,.,TRBJ1-2,TRBD1,CASSPGTASPNYGYTF,TGTGCCAGCAGCCCAGGGACAGCTTCCCCGAACTATGGCTACACCTTC